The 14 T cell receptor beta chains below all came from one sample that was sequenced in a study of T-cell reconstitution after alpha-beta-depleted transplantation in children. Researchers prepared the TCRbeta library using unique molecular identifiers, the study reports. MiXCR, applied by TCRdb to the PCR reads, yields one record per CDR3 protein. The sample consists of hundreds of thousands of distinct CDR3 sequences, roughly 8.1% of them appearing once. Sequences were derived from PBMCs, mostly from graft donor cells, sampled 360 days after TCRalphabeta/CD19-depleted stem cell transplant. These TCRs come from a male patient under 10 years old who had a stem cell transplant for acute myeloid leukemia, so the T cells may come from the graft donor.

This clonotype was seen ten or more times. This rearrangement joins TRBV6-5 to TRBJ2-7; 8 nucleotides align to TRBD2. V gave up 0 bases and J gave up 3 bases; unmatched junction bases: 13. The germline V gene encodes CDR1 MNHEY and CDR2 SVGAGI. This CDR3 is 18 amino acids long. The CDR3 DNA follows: TGTGCCAGCAGTTACTCAATGGGGGAGCGGGGGACGATCTACGAGCAGTACTTC. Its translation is CASSYSMGERGTIYEQYF.

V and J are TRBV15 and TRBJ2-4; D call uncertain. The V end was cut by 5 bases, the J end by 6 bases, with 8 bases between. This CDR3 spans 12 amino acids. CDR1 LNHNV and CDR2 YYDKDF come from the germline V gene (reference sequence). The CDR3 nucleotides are TGTGCCACCAGCTTTCAGGCAAACATTCAGTACTTC. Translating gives CATSFQANIQYF.

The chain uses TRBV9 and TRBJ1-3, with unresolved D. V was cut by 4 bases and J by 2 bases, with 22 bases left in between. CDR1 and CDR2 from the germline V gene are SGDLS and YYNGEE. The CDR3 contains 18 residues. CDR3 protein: CASSLRPAGFGAGNTIYF. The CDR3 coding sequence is TGTGCCAGCAGCCTACGCCCTGCGGGATTCGGAGCTGGAAACACCATATATTTT.

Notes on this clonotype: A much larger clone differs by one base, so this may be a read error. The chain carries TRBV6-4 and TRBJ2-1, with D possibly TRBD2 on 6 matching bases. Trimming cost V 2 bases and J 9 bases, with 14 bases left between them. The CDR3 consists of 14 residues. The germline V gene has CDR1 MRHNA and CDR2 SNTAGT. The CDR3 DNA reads TGTGCCAGCAGTGACGAAGAGGGAGGTTTTGAGCAGTTCTTC. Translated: CASSDEEGGFEQFF.

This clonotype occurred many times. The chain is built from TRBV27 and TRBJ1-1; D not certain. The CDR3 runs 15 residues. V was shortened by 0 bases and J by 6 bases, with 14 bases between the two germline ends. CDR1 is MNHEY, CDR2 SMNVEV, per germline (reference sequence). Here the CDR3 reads CASSLSGYPPSEAFF. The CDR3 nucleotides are TGTGCCAGCAGTTTATCAGGGTACCCCCCGTCTGAAGCTTTCTTT.

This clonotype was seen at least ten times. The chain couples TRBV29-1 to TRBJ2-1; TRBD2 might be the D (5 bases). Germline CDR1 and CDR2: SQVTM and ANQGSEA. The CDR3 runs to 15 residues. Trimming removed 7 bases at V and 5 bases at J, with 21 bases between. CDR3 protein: CSAPRTRVGHNEQFF. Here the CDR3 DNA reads TGCAGCGCCCCGAGGACGCGGGTTGGGCACAATGAGCAGTTCTTC.

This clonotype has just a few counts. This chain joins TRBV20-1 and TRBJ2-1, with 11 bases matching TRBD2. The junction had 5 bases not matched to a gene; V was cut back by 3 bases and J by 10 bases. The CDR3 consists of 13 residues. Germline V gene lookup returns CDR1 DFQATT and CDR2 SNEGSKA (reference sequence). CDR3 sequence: CSARRGLADEQFF. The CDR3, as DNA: TGCAGTGCTAGGAGGGGACTAGCGGACGAGCAGTTCTTC.

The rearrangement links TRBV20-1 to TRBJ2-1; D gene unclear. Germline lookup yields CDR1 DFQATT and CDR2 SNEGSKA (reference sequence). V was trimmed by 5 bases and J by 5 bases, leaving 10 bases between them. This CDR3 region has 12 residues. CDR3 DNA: TGCAGTGCTGCGGACCTCAACAATGAGCAGTTCTTC. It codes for CSAADLNNEQFF.

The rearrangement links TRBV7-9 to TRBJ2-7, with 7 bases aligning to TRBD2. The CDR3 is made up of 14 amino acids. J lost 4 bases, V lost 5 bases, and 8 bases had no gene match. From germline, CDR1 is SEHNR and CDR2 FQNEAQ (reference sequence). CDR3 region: CASSLGGGGYEQYV. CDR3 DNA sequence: TGTGCCAGCAGCCTGGGCGGGGGAGGATACGAGCAGTACGTC.

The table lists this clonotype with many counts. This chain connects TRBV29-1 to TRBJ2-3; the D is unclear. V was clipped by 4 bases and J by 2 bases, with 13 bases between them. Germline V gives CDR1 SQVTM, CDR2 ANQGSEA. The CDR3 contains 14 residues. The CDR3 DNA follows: TGCAGCGTTGTAGTTCGTCAGCTCACAGATACGCAGTATTTT. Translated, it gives CSVVVRQLTDTQYF.

CDR3 DNA: TGCGCCAGCAGCCAAGATCCGACCGCGGCCTACGAGCAGTACTTC. This gives the protein CASSQDPTAAYEQYF. The V call is TRBV4-3, the J call TRBJ2-7, with D uncertain. CDR1 and CDR2 (germline): LGHNA, YSLEER. The length of the CDR3 is 15 residues. V lost 0 bases and J 2 bases, leaving 11 bases between the germline ends.

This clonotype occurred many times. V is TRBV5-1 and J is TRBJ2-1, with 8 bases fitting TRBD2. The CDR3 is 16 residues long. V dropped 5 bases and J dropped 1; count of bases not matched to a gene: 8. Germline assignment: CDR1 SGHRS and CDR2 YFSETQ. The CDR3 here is CASSFDGGASYNEQFF. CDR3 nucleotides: TGCGCCAGCAGTTTCGACGGGGGGGCGTCCTACAATGAGCAGTTCTTC. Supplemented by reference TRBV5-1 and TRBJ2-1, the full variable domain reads KAGVTQTPRYLIKTRGQQVTLSCSPISGHRSVSWYQQTPGQGLQFLFEYFSETQRNKGNFPGRFSGRQFSNSRSEMNVSTLELGDSALYLCASSFDGGASYNEQFFGPGTRLTVL.

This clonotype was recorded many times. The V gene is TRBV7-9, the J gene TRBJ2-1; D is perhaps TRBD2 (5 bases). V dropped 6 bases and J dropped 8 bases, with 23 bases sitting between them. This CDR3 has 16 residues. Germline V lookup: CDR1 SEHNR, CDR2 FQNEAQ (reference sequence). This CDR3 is CASSNMDRGTVDEQFF. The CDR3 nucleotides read TGTGCCAGCAGTAACATGGATCGGGGAACTGTCGATGAGCAGTTCTTC.

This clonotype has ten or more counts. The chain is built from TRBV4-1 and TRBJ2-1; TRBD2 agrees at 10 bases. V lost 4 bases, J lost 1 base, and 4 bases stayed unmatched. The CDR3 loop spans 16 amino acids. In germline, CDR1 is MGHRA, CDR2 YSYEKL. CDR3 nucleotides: TGCGCCAGCAGCCTTAGCGGGGGGATTTCCTACAATGAGCAGTTCTTC. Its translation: CASSLSGGISYNEQFF.